This T cell receptor beta chain derives from a study of T cells in Graves' hyperthyroidism and ophthalmopathy. This clonotype occurred many times. Regions amplified from RNA transcripts were the TCR beta CDR3 regions. TCR CDR3 underwent first-round RT-PCR with the HTBI primer set. TCRdb recomputed calls from the multiplex PCR reads with MiXCR, one row per CDR3 protein. This sample has fewer than 900,000 distinct CDR3 sequences, with about 15% found just once. Looked up from germline, CDR1 is SQVTM and CDR2 is ANQGSEA. The germline V and J ends were trimmed by 3 bases and 2 bases, with 5 bases remaining between them. The CDR3 runs 12 residues.

The gene calls are TRBV29-1 and TRBJ2-1, with D uncertain. The specimen was blood. The sequence came from a man younger than 30 with Graves' hyperthyroidism. The CDR3 coding sequence is TGCAGCGTTGACAACACCTACAATGAGCAGTTCTTC. As protein: CSVDNTYNEQFF.